The source of this TCR beta chain is a study of cytomegalovirus exposure and HLA in healthy donors. It was with 60 Vbeta and 13 Jbeta primers that the PCR ran. The data were produced by immunoSEQ multiplex PCR, yet TCRdb's version contains in-frame clones alone and is incomplete. The sample holds more than 100,000 clones, approximately 64% seen once. The CDR3 extends over 17 amino acids. Trimming took 4 bases from V and 3 from J; bases not matched to a gene: 13. Germline-derived CDR1 and CDR2 are SGHAT and FQNNGV. The clonotype comes from a woman in her forties or fifties in good health and CMV-seronegative. The sequencing input was PBMCs. V gene TRBV11-2 combines with J gene TRBJ2-7, with TRBD1 matching over 9 bases. CDR3 DNA sequence: TGTGCCAGCAGCTCGGGGACAGGGAAAAGATTTGGCTACGAGCAGTACTTC. Encoded protein: CASSSGTGKRFGYEQYF.